A selection of T cell receptor beta chains follows, all from one sample in a study of shared clonotypes between healthy human individuals. Sequencing used immunoSEQ multiplex PCR; TCRdb keeps in-frame clones, though not all of them. This repertoire shows approximately 400,000 clones, about 97% found once; its top ten account for more than 0.3%. Material for sequencing was memory CD8+ T cells sorted from blood. These TCRs come from a man aged 25-45 years in good health. The CDR3 runs from the conserved cysteine through the conserved F or W. D genes are given only for firm matches.

>-|TRBJ2-1|TRBV25-1
CASKSPTAAYNEQFF
>TRBD2|TRBJ2-1|TRBV5-1
CASRTSGYNEQFF
>TRBD2|TRBJ2-5|TRBV5-4
CASSFLAGGGKTQYF
>-|TRBJ1-1|TRBV28
CASSLGGGTEAFF
>-|TRBJ2-7|TRBV4-2
CASGQDLDIRGEQYF
>-|TRBJ2-7|TRBV28
CASSLWRAFYEQYF
>TRBD2|TRBJ2-2|TRBV5-1
CASSFSGSFGTGELFF
>TRBD2|TRBJ2-3|TRBV4-1
CASRQGLAGESDTQYF
>-|TRBJ1-4|TRBV5-1
CASSLGFEHEKLFF
>-|TRBJ1-5|TRBV21-1
CASSKCSNYQPQHF
>TRBD1|TRBJ1-5|TRBV2
CASRFGQGNQPQHF
>TRBD2|TRBJ2-3|TRBV2
CASRSVGGRRARSDTQYF
>-|TRBJ1-4|TRBV7-2
CASSLGRSYEKLFF